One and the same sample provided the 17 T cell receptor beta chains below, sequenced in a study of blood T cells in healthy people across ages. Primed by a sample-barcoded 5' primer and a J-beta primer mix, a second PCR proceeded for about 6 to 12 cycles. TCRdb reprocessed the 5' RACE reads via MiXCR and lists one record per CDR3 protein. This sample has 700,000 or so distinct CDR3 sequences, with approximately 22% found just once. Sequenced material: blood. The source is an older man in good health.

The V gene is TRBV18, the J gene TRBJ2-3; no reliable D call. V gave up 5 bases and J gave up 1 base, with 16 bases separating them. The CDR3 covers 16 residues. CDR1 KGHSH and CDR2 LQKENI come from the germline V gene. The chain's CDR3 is CASSALGRARTDTQYF. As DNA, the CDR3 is TGTGCCAGCTCAGCCCTTGGTCGGGCTCGCACAGATACGCAGTATTTT. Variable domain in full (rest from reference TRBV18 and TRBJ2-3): NAGVMQNPRHLVRRRGQEARLRCSPMKGHSHVYWYRQLPEEGLKFMVYLQKENIIDESGMPKERFSAEFPKEGPSILRIQQVVRGDSAAYFCASSALGRARTDTQYFGPGTRLTVL.

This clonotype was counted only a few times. The CDR3 DNA reads as TGTGCCACTCAGAGGGGACTAGAGTCGGATACGCAGTATTTT. Translating gives CATQRGLESDTQYF. The V and J genes are TRBV11-1 and TRBJ2-3; the match to TRBD2 covers 8 bases. J gave up 6 bases and V 10 bases, and 12 bases lay outside the gene matches. The CDR3 is 14 amino acids. CDR1 is SGHAT, CDR2 FQDESV, per germline (reference sequence).

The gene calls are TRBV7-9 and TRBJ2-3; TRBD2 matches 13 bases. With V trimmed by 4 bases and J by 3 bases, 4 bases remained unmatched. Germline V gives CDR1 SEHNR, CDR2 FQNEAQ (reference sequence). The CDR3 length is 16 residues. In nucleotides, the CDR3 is TGTGCCAGCAGCTCCATACTAGCGGGGGGGACAGATACGCAGTATTTT. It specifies CASSSILAGGTDTQYF.

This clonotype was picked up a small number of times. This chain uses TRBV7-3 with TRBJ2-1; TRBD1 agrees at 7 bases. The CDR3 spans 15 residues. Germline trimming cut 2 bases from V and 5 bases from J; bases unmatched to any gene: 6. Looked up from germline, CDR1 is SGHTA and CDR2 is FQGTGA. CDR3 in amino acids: CASSLVPGQHNEQFF. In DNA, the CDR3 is TGTGCCAGCAGCTTAGTCCCGGGACAGCACAATGAGCAGTTCTTC.

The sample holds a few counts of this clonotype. CDR3 region: CASSQDRVSAFF. Written as DNA, the CDR3 is TGCGCCAGCAGCCAGGACAGGGTCTCGGCTTTCTTT. The J gene is TRBJ1-1, the V gene TRBV4-3, with 8 bases matching TRBD1. The CDR3 is 12 residues long. Germline V gene data show CDR1 as LGHNA and CDR2 as YSLEER. Germline trimming cut 3 bases from V and 11 bases from J; bases unmatched to any gene: 5.

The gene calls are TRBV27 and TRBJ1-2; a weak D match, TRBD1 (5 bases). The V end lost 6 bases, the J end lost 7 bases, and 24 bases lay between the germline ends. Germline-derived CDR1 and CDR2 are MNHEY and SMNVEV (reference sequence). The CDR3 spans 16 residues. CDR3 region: CASSRKPDGGLGGYTF. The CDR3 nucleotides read TGTGCCAGCAGCCGTAAGCCGGACGGGGGTTTAGGTGGCTACACCTTC.

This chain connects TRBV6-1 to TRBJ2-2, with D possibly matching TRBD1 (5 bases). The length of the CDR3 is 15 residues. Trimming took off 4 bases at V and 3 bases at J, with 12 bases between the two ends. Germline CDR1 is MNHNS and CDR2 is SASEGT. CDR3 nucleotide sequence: TGTGCCAGCAGTGTTCAGGGTCCCTACACCGGGGAGCTGTTTTTT. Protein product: CASSVQGPYTGELFF.

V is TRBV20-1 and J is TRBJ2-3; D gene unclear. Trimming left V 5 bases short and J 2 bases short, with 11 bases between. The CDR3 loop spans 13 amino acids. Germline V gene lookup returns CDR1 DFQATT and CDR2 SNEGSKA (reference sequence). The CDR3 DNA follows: TGCAGTGCTCCACCTATTAACACAGATACGCAGTATTTT. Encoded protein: CSAPPINTDTQYF.

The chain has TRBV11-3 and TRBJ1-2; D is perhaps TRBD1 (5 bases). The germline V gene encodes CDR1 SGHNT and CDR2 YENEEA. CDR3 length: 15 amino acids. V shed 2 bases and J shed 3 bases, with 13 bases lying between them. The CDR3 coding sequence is TGTGCCAGCAGCTTAACTGCGGGACGCCACTATGGCTACACCTTC. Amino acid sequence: CASSLTAGRHYGYTF. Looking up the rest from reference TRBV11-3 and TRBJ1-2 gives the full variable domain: EAGVVQSPRYKIIEKKQPVAFWCNPISGHNTLYWYLQNLGQGPELLIRYENEEAVDDSQLPKDRFSAERLKGVDSTLKIQPAELGDSAVYLCASSLTAGRHYGYTFGSGTRLTVV.

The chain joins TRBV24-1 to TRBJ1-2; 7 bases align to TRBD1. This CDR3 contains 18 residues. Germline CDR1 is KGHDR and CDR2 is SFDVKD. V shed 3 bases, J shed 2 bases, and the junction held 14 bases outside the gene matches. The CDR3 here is CATSDLADKAGGNYGYTF. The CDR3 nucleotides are TGTGCCACCAGTGATCTCGCCGACAAAGCAGGGGGAAACTATGGCTACACCTTC.

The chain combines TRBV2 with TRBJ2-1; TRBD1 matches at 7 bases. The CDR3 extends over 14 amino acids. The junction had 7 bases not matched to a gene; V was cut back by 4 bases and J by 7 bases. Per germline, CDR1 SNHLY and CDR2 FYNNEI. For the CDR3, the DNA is TGTGCCAGCAGTGGGACAGGTACTCAAAATGAGCAGTTCTTC. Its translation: CASSGTGTQNEQFF.

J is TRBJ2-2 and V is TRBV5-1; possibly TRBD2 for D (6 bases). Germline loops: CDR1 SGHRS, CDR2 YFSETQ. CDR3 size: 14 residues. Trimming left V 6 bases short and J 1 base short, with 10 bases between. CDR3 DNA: TGCGCCAGCAATAGCGGAATGAACACCGGGGAGCTGTTTTTT. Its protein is CASNSGMNTGELFF.

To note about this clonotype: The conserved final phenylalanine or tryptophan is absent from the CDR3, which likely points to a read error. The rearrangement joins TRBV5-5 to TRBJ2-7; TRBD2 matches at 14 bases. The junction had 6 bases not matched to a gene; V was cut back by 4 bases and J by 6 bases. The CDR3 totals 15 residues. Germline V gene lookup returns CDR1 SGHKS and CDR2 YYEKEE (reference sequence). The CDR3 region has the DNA TGTGCCAGCAGCGAAACGGGACTAGCGGGGGTCGAGCAGTACTCC. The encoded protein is CASSETGLAGVEQYS.

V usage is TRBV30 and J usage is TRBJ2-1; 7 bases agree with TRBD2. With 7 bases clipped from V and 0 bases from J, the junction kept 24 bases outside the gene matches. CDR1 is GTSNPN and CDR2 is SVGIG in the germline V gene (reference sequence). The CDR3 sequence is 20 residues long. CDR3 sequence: CALHLYSGEFLKSSYNEQFF. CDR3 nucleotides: TGTGCCTTACACCTCTACAGCGGGGAGTTCTTGAAGAGCTCCTACAATGAGCAGTTCTTC.

The CDR3 DNA follows: TGTGCCAGCAGCCCCTCCCCAGGGGGGTTTAACACTGAAGCTTTCTTT. Protein: CASSPSPGGFNTEAFF. This rearrangement joins TRBV3-1 to TRBJ1-1; 7 bases agree with TRBD1. Germline V gives CDR1 LGHDT, CDR2 YNNKEL (reference sequence). Losses at the gene ends were 4 bases for V and 2 bases for J; bases not matched to a gene: 10. The CDR3 sequence is 16 residues long.

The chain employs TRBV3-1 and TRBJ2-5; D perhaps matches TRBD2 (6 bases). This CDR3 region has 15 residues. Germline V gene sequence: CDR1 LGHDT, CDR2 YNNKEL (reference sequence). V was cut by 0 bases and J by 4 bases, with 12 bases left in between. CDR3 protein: CASSQELGRRETQYF. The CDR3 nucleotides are TGTGCCAGCAGCCAAGAGTTAGGGAGGCGAGAGACCCAGTACTTC.

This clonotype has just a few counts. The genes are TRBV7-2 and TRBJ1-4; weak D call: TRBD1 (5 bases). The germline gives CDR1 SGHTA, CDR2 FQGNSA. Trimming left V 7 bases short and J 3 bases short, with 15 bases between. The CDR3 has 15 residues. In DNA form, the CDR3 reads TGTGCCAGCAACCGGGTCGGGGGGTCTAATGAAAAACTGTTTTTT. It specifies CASNRVGGSNEKLFF. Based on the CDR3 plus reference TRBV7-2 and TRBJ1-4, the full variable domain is GAGVSQSPSNKVTEKGKDVELRCDPISGHTALYWYRQSLGQGLEFLIYFQGNSAPDKSGLPSDRFSAERTGGSVSTLTIQRTQQEDSAVYLCASNRVGGSNEKLFFGSGTQLSVL.